This TCR beta chain was profiled in a study of cytomegalovirus exposure and HLA in healthy donors. General study results and limits: Later, an analysis found that TCR clusters from the first cohort tended to co-occur in the 90 to 150 validation repertoires. Reports showed the classifier diagnosing cytomegalovirus status with high specificity and sensitivity. A list of around 160 TCR beta chains associated with cytomegalovirus was given.

This CDR3 contains 14 residues. Germline trimming cut 0 bases from V and 3 bases from J; bases unmatched to any gene: 2. The germline CDR1 and CDR2 sequences are MNHEY and SVGAGI. Repertoires were generated with immunoSEQ multiplex PCR, while TCRdb's copy carries only in-frame clones and drops some. Among some 98,000 clones listed, 87% were seen once. This clone was observed a few times. The antigen is undetermined. Source material: PBMCs. This clonotype was sampled from a man younger than 35 in good health and CMV-seropositive. This chain connects TRBV6-5 to TRBJ2-7, with 7 positions matching TRBD2. CDR3 DNA sequence: TGTGCCAGCAGTTACTCGGGGGACTACTACGAGCAGTACTTC. Amino acids: CASSYSGDYYEQYF.